The rows below give T cell receptor beta chains drawn from one sample of a study of Ad26.COV2.S vaccination and SARS-CoV-2 variants. The data were produced by immunoSEQ multiplex PCR, yet TCRdb's version contains in-frame clones alone and is incomplete. The data hold about 370,000 clones, with around nine tenths observed a single time. The sequencing used peripheral blood, collected in a trial of Ad26.COV2.S vaccine versus placebo. The receptors were gathered from a person aged 18-65 years who received the Ad26.COV2.S COVID-19 vaccine or a placebo. The CDR3 runs from the conserved cysteine through the conserved F or W. Fields, in order: J gene, CDR3 length, D gene, clone size, V gene, CDR3 protein, CDR3 DNA. A D gene is named only where the DNA matches it firmly. Size is omitted from some rows. Given values are once, few, many or a class for expanded clones.

TRBJ2-2 | 15 | TRBD2 | - | TRBV11-2 | CASERSAGNTGELFF | TGTGCCAGTGAACGGTCAGCGGGGAATACCGGGGAGCTGTTTTTT
TRBJ2-7 | 16 | TRBD1 | - | TRBV6-1 | CASSDSRTGAPYEQYF | TGTGCCAGCAGTGATTCCCGGACAGGGGCCCCCTACGAGCAGTACTTC
TRBJ2-4 | 19 | - | - | TRBV13 | CASSLVGGSPGVAKNIQYF | TGTGCCAGCAGCTTAGTAGGAGGGAGCCCGGGGGTGGCCAAAAACATTCAGTACTTC
TRBJ1-4 | 15 | TRBD1 | - | TRBV11-2 | CASSSTGQGGEKLFF | TGTGCCAGCAGCTCGACCGGACAGGGTGGCGAAAAACTGTTTTTT
TRBJ1-2 | 16 | - | - | TRBV10-3 | CAISGRDTLEGHGYTF | TGTGCCATCAGTGGGAGGGACACCCTAGAGGGGCATGGCTACACCTTC
TRBJ2-1 | 11 | - | - | TRBV6-2/TRBV6-3 | CASSYSVEQFF | TGTGCCAGCAGTTACTCAGTTGAGCAGTTCTTC
TRBJ2-7 | 10 | - | - | TRBV20-1 | CSARTDEQYF | TGCAGTGCTAGGACAGACGAGCAGTACTTC
TRBJ1-1 | 13 | - | - | TRBV6-2/TRBV6-3 | CASSRRRWTEAFF | TGTGCCAGCAGTCGTAGAAGGTGGACTGAAGCTTTCTTT
TRBJ2-5 | 19 | TRBD2 | - | TRBV3-1/TRBV3-2 | CASSQVGLRRTSGGETQYF | TGTGCCAGCAGCCAAGTAGGCCTCCGGAGGACTAGCGGGGGAGAGACCCAGTACTTC
TRBJ2-1 | 15 | - | - | TRBV7-9 | CASSNLGRADNEQFF | TGTGCCAGCAGCAACCTCGGACGGGCCGACAATGAGCAGTTCTTC
TRBJ1-3 | 15 | - | - | TRBV9 | CASSVEGSSGNTIYF | TGTGCCAGCAGCGTAGAGGGGAGCTCTGGAAACACCATATATTTT
TRBJ1-6 | 16 | - | once | TRBV6-5 | CASSYQTRMSNSPLHF | TGTGCCAGCAGTTACCAGACGAGGATGAGCAATTCACCCCTCCACTTT
TRBJ1-1 | 14 | TRBD1 | once | TRBV9 | CASSVGTGTDGAFF | TGTGCCAGCAGCGTAGGGACAGGGACGGACGGGGCTTTCTTT
TRBJ1-2 | 14 | - | - | TRBV4-3 | CASSQGVTNYGYTF | TGCGCCAGCAGCCAAGGGGTGACCAACTATGGCTACACCTTC
TRBJ2-7 | 13 | - | - | TRBV19 | CASSSSGAYEQYF | TGTGCCAGTAGTTCGTCCGGGGCGTACGAGCAGTACTTC
TRBJ2-2 | 13 | - | - | TRBV5-5 | CASSLGGSGELFF | TGTGCCAGCAGCTTGGGCGGGTCCGGGGAGCTGTTTTTT
TRBJ1-2 | 15 | TRBD1 | - | TRBV3-1/TRBV3-2 | CASSRGQGGNYGYTF | TGTGCCAGCAGCCGAGGACAGGGCGGTAACTATGGCTACACCTTC
TRBJ2-7 | 15 | - | - | TRBV4-1 | CASSQVEGDSYEQYF | TGCGCCAGCAGCCAAGTGGAAGGGGACTCCTACGAGCAGTACTTC
TRBJ2-1 | 14 | TRBD2 | - | TRBV7-2 | CASSFLSGNNEQFF | TGTGCCAGCAGCTTTCTTAGCGGGAACAATGAGCAGTTCTTC
TRBJ1-6 | 11 | - | - | TRBV6-2/TRBV6-3 | CASSDDTHLHF | TGTGCCAGCAGTGACGACACACACCTCCACTTT
TRBJ2-2 | 12 | - | - | TRBV10-3 | CAIGASVGELFF | TGTGCCATCGGGGCCTCGGTAGGGGAGCTGTTTTTT
TRBJ2-1 | 16 | TRBD2 | - | TRBV7-6 | CASSTSGTSAPNEQFF | TGTGCCAGCAGCACGTCCGGGACTAGTGCCCCCAATGAGCAGTTCTTC
TRBJ2-2 | 17 | TRBD2 | - | TRBV10-2 | CASSELAGGMNTGELFF | TGCGCCAGCAGTGAGCTAGCGGGGGGCATGAACACCGGGGAGCTGTTTTTT
TRBJ2-1 | 12 | TRBD1 | - | TRBV27 | CASRTGLNEQFF | TGTGCCAGCAGGACAGGGCTCAATGAGCAGTTCTTC
TRBJ2-1 | 17 | - | - | TRBV4-1 | CASSQGGDMSSYNEQFF | TGCGCCAGCAGCCAAGGGGGGGACATGAGCTCCTACAATGAGCAGTTCTTC
TRBJ2-3 | 17 | TRBD1 | - | TRBV4-1 | CASSQGRGEQGKDTQYF | TGCGCCAGCAGCCAAGGTAGGGGCGAACAGGGGAAAGATACGCAGTATTTT
TRBJ1-4 | 14 | - | - | TRBV6-1 | CASSEGLEEEKLFF | TGTGCCAGCAGTGAAGGTCTGGAGGAGGAAAAACTGTTTTTT
TRBJ2-2 | 15 | - | - | TRBV7-8 | CASSGRERGTGELFF | TGTGCCAGCAGCGGCCGGGAGAGGGGGACCGGGGAGCTGTTTTTT
TRBJ2-7 | 14 | - | - | TRBV6-4 | CASSAAANPYEQYF | TGTGCCAGCAGTGCCGCTGCGAACCCTTACGAGCAGTACTTC
TRBJ2-7 | 17 | - | - | TRBV4-1 | CASSQGSGGYLQDEQYF | TGCGCCAGCAGCCAAGGATCCGGGGGTTACCTTCAGGACGAGCAGTACTTC
TRBJ1-1 | 15 | - | - | TRBV11-2 | CASSSLEGMNTEAFF | TGTGCCAGCAGCTCCCTGGAGGGTATGAACACTGAAGCTTTCTTT
TRBJ2-7 | 15 | - | - | TRBV11-2 | CASSAIKGITYEQYF | TGTGCCAGCAGCGCGATAAAGGGGATCACCTACGAGCAGTACTTC
TRBJ2-7 | 13 | TRBD1 | - | TRBV20-1 | CSASGGQVNEQYF | TGCAGTGCTAGTGGGGGACAGGTCAACGAGCAGTACTTC
TRBJ1-1 | 13 | TRBD1 | - | TRBV12-3/TRBV12-4 | CASSRDRVTEAFF | TGTGCCAGCAGCCGGGACAGGGTCACTGAAGCTTTCTTT
TRBJ1-4 | 15 | - | - | TRBV28 | CASSYGGLSNEKLFF | TGTGCCAGCAGTTATGGAGGACTGAGTAATGAAAAACTGTTTTTT
TRBJ2-1 | 12 | TRBD2 | - | TRBV5-1 | CASSRDYEEQFF | TGCGCCAGCAGTAGGGACTATGAGGAGCAGTTCTTC
TRBJ2-5 | 18 | - | - | TRBV7-2 | CASSLASRFEAYRETQYF | TGTGCCAGCAGCTTAGCTTCTCGGTTTGAAGCGTACAGAGAGACCCAGTACTTC
TRBJ2-4 | 15 | TRBD2 | - | TRBV5-1 | CASSLERGTKNIQYF | TGCGCCAGCAGCTTAGAGCGGGGCACCAAAAACATTCAGTACTTC
TRBJ1-1 | 12 | - | - | TRBV30 | CAWSFRRTEAFF | TGTGCCTGGAGTTTTCGGAGAACTGAAGCTTTCTTT
TRBJ2-4 | 17 | - | - | TRBV4-3 | CASSQDRMGLAKNIQYF | TGCGCCAGCAGCCAAGATCGAATGGGACTAGCCAAAAACATTCAGTACTTC
TRBJ1-2 | 11 | - | - | TRBV4-1 | CASSSLYGYTF | TGCGCCAGCAGCAGTCTCTATGGCTACACCTTC
TRBJ1-4 | 14 | TRBD1 | - | TRBV5-6 | CASSLGQGGEKLFF | TGTGCCAGCAGCTTAGGACAGGGAGGAGAAAAACTGTTTTTT
TRBJ1-2 | 13 | - | once | TRBV12-5 | CASGSDKGEGYTF | TGTGCTAGTGGTTCTGACAAGGGCGAGGGCTACACCTTC
TRBJ2-3 | 18 | TRBD2 | - | TRBV2 | CASSEVVKRGANSDTQYF | TGTGCCAGCAGTGAAGTCGTTAAGCGGGGGGCTAATTCAGATACGCAGTATTTT
TRBJ2-7 | 15 | - | - | TRBV7-2 | CASSLLPRGAYEQYF | TGTGCCAGCAGCTTACTCCCGCGGGGAGCCTACGAGCAGTACTTC
TRBJ2-3 | 16 | TRBD2 | - | TRBV30 | CAWSLTSGGARDTQYF | TGTGCCTGGAGTTTGACTAGCGGGGGGGCCAGAGATACGCAGTATTTT
TRBJ2-2 | 16 | - | - | TRBV18 | CASSPSGYTNTGELFF | TGTGCCAGCTCACCCTCCGGCTACACCAACACCGGGGAGCTGTTTTTT
TRBJ1-1 | 15 | - | - | TRBV5-4 | CASSIQGIKSTEAFF | TGTGCCAGCAGCATTCAGGGAATCAAGAGCACTGAAGCTTTCTTT
TRBJ1-2 | 14 | - | - | TRBV13 | CASSSGRSNYGYTF | TGTGCCAGCAGCTCAGGGCGTTCGAACTATGGCTACACCTTC
TRBJ1-4 | 14 | - | - | TRBV3-1/TRBV3-2 | CASSQDWANEKLFF | TGTGCCAGCAGCCAAGATTGGGCTAATGAAAAACTGTTTTTT
TRBJ2-3 | 11 | TRBD2 | - | TRBV7-9 | CVGGDYDTQYF | TGTGTGGGAGGGGACTATGATACGCAGTATTTT
TRBJ1-1 | 16 | - | - | TRBV5-1 | CASSSLPWTVNTEAFF | TGCGCCAGCAGCTCCCTGCCCTGGACAGTGAACACTGAAGCTTTCTTT
TRBJ2-7 | 22 | TRBD2 | - | TRBV4-1 | CASSREVVSSGTSGGRTYEQYF | TGCGCCAGCAGCCGCGAGGTTGTCAGCTCCGGGACTAGCGGGGGTCGTACCTACGAGCAGTACTTC